The subject of this entry is one T cell receptor (beta chain). As yet, its antigen is unknown. The sample originates from a study of T cell responses to AZD1222 COVID-19 vaccine. Findings and limits, study-wide: Unmutated regions of variants are reportedly targeted by nearly half of spike-specific TCRs.

CDR3 size: 16 residues. V lost 5 bases and J 5 bases, leaving 18 bases between the germline ends. Germline-derived CDR1 and CDR2 are SGHAT and FQNNGV. Assay used: immunoSEQ multiplex PCR; TCRdb lists only in-frame clones, some missing. The sample comprises more than 80,000 clones, roughly 88% of which are singletons, and 7.5% to 9% rests with the top ten. This chain links TRBV11-2 with TRBJ1-4; D uncertain. The source of this sequence is an adult who received the AZD1222 COVID-19 vaccine. Sequences were derived from peripheral blood, sampled 28 days after the second AZD1222 dose. The DNA for the CDR3 is TGTGCCAGCAGCCACACAATTAACAGTATAAATGAAAAACTGTTTTTT. This codes for CASSHTINSINEKLFF.